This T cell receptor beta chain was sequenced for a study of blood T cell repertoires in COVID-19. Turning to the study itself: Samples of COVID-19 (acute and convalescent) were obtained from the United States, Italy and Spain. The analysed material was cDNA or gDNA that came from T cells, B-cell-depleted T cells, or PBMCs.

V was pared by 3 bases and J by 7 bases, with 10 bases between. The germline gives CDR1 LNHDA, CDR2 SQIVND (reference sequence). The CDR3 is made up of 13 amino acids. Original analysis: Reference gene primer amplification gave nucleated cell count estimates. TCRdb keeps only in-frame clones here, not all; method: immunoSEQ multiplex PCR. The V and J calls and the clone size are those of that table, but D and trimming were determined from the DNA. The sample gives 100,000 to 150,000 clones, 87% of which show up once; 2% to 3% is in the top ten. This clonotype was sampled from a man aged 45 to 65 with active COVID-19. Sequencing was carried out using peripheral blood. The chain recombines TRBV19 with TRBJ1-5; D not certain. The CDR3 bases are TGTGCCAGTAGTATTCCGGAGGGCCAGCCCCAGCATTTT. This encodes CASSIPEGQPQHF.